This TCR beta chain was sequenced for a study of shared clonotypes between healthy human individuals. Measured with immunoSEQ multiplex PCR; TCRdb has only the in-frame clones, and not every one. The profile shows more than 2,000,000 clones, over 90% of them singletons. Comments on this clone: Its antigen remains unknown. The sample has other DNA sequences that encode this CDR3 too.

Study-level results: Enrolling few donors narrowed the genetic and exposure-history diversity that was represented.

Sequences were obtained from naive CD4+ T cells from PBMCs. Subset denoted: CD45RA+ positively selected. The sequence was obtained from a man younger than 35 in good health. Some clones in this sample may be carry-over from other donors' samples.

In DNA, the CDR3 is TGCGCCAGTAGGGGGGACATGCCCAATCAGCCCCAGCATTTT. Translation: CASRGDMPNQPQHF. J is TRBJ1-5 and V is TRBV5-1; possible D gene TRBD1, 6 bases. The length of the CDR3 is 14 residues. With 8 bases removed from V and 3 bases from J, the gap between germline ends came to 15 bases. Germline lookup yields CDR1 SGHRS and CDR2 YFSETQ. Full variable domain (missing parts from reference TRBV5-1 and TRBJ1-5): KAGVTQTPRYLIKTRGQQVTLSCSPISGHRSVSWYQQTPGQGLQFLFEYFSETQRNKGNFPGRFSGRQFSNSRSEMNVSTLELGDSALYLCASRGDMPNQPQHFGDGTRLSIL.